What follows describes a single T cell receptor beta chain. Its antigen remains unknown. The data were obtained in a study of early T cells in non-severe SARS-CoV-2 infection. Between the trimmed V and J ends, which lost 2 bases and 2 bases, there was a span of 12 bases. The V gene's germline CDR1 is KGHSH and CDR2 LQKENI. The CDR3 loop spans 15 amino acids. The TCR library protocol was used to attach unique molecular identifiers. These identifiers were attached to individual cDNA molecules. TCRdb reanalysed the 5' RACE reads using MiXCR and keeps one entry per CDR3 protein. In the table there are about 50,000 distinct CDR3 sequences, 9.5% to 12% of which are singletons. Study-level results: Matching with VDJdb favored anti-spike CD8 responses (missing private and CD4 specificities).

This chain connects TRBV18 to TRBJ2-5, with a tentative D call TRBD2 (5 bases). Material for sequencing was whole blood. The origin of this receptor is an adult who was a healthcare worker with PCR-confirmed SARS-CoV-2 infection or an uninfected control (not recorded which). The CDR3: CASSPWTRGQETQYF. DNA for the CDR3: TGTGCCAGCTCACCATGGACCCGGGGTCAAGAGACCCAGTACTTC.